A selection of T cell receptor beta chains follows, all from one sample in a study of response to subunit inactivated influenza vaccine. TCRdb recomputed calls from the RT-PCR reads with MiXCR, one row per CDR3 protein. The sample includes approximately 500,000 distinct CDR3 sequences, roughly 23% seen only once; the top ten take 2.5% to 3.5%. These data were also reused for a study on T cells expressing NK-cell markers.

This material consisted of CD4+ T cells sorted from PBMCs, taken about 11 days after vaccination. The receptors were gathered from a man in his fifties or sixties who received an inactivated influenza vaccine. CDR3s include the opening cysteine and the closing phenylalanine or tryptophan. The order of the fields is J gene, clone size, CDR3 length, D gene, V gene, CDR3 protein, CDR3 DNA. The D gene is left open where the match is weak. Clone size appears in some rows only: once, few, many, or a class for an expanded clone.

J: TRBJ2-5; size: -; length: 17; D: -; V: TRBV12-3/TRBV12-4; CDR3: CASSSPQLNSIQETQYF; DNA: TGTGCCAGCAGTTCCCCTCAGTTGAACTCAATCCAAGAGACCCAGTACTTC
J: TRBJ1-1; size: -; length: 17; D: -; V: TRBV7-2; CDR3: CASSLVGVGASNTEAFF; DNA: TGTGCCAGCAGCTTAGTAGGGGTGGGAGCTTCAAACACTGAAGCTTTCTTT
J: TRBJ2-3; size: few; length: 14; D: -; V: TRBV3-1; CDR3: CASSQTARADTQYF; DNA: TGTGCCAGCAGCCAAACGGCAAGGGCAGATACGCAGTATTTT
J: TRBJ2-2; size: many; length: 15; D: -; V: TRBV7-2; CDR3: CASSRTPGNTGELFF; DNA: TGTGCCAGCAGCCGTACGCCAGGGAACACCGGGGAGCTGTTTTTT
J: TRBJ1-2; size: -; length: 16; D: -; V: TRBV6-5; CDR3: CASSYSRGRANYGYTF; DNA: TGTGCCAGCAGTTACTCGCGGGGGCGGGCTAACTATGGCTACACCTTC
J: TRBJ2-5; size: -; length: 13; D: -; V: TRBV29-1; CDR3: CSVERGYGETQYF; DNA: TGCAGCGTTGAACGAGGGTATGGAGAGACCCAGTACTTC
J: TRBJ2-7; size: -; length: 14; D: -; V: TRBV20-1; CDR3: CSARDRVLAYEQYF; DNA: TGCAGTGCTAGAGACCGGGTCCTAGCCTACGAGCAGTACTTC
J: TRBJ2-3; size: few; length: 15; D: TRBD1; V: TRBV28; CDR3: CASSLGTGATDTQYF; DNA: TGTGCCAGCAGTTTAGGGACAGGGGCCACAGATACGCAGTATTTT
J: TRBJ2-5; size: few; length: 14; D: TRBD2; V: TRBV20-1; CDR3: CSAHRTSGEETQYF; DNA: TGCAGTGCCCACCGCACTAGCGGGGAAGAGACCCAGTACTTC
J: TRBJ2-6; size: -; length: 16; D: -; V: TRBV12-3/TRBV12-4; CDR3: CASSLGINFGANVLTF; DNA: TGTGCCAGCAGTTTAGGGATAAACTTTGGGGCCAACGTCCTGACTTTC
J: TRBJ2-3; size: -; length: 16; D: TRBD1; V: TRBV7-2; CDR3: CASSFQGAVGTDTQYF; DNA: TGTGCCAGCAGCTTCCAGGGGGCTGTTGGCACAGATACGCAGTATTTT
J: TRBJ2-5; size: -; length: 15; D: TRBD1; V: TRBV20-1; CDR3: CSASPGQGFGETQYF; DNA: TGCAGTGCTTCCCCGGGACAGGGATTTGGAGAGACCCAGTACTTC
J: TRBJ2-1; size: few; length: 17; D: -; V: TRBV6-5; CDR3: CASSYAQEGPFYNEQFF; DNA: TGTGCCAGCAGTTACGCCCAGGAGGGACCCTTCTACAATGAGCAGTTCTTC
J: TRBJ1-3; size: few; length: 15; D: -; V: TRBV12-3/TRBV12-4; CDR3: CASSLAGAPGNTIYF; DNA: TGTGCCAGCAGTTTGGCGGGGGCGCCCGGAAACACCATATATTTT
J: TRBJ1-2; size: few; length: 13; D: -; V: TRBV6-1; CDR3: CASSRGRAYGYTF; DNA: TGTGCCAGCAGCCGCGGACGCGCCTATGGCTACACCTTC
J: TRBJ2-3; size: many; length: 16; D: -; V: TRBV3-1; CDR3: CASSQEVGTRRGEQYF; DNA: TGTGCCAGCAGCCAAGAGGTTGGGACCCGACGAGGGGAGCAGTATTTT
J: TRBJ2-5; size: few; length: 14; D: TRBD2; V: TRBV20-1; CDR3: CSARRGALRETQYF; DNA: TGCAGTGCTAGGCGGGGGGCCCTCCGCGAGACCCAGTACTTC
J: TRBJ2-3; size: -; length: 15; D: -; V: TRBV24-1; CDR3: CATSGARTSTDTQYF; DNA: TGTGCCACCAGTGGCGCAAGAACCAGCACAGATACGCAGTATTTT
J: TRBJ2-7; size: few; length: 14; D: -; V: TRBV12-3/TRBV12-4; CDR3: CASSLAGVYYEQYF; DNA: TGTGCCAGCAGTTTAGCGGGAGTGTACTACGAGCAGTACTTC
J: TRBJ1-4; size: -; length: 14; D: -; V: TRBV29-1; CDR3: CSVEVVRGNEKLFF; DNA: TGCAGCGTTGAAGTGGTCAGGGGTAATGAAAAACTGTTTTTT
J: TRBJ2-3; size: -; length: 14; D: -; V: TRBV5-1; CDR3: CASSLQSEGGTQYF; DNA: TGCGCCAGCAGCTTGCAATCCGAGGGTGGTACGCAGTATTTT
J: TRBJ2-5; size: -; length: 14; D: TRBD2; V: TRBV9; CDR3: CASSPISGGRTQYF; DNA: TGTGCCAGCAGCCCTATAAGCGGGGGGCGGACCCAGTACTTC
J: TRBJ2-3; size: -; length: 12; D: TRBD2; V: TRBV29-1; CDR3: CSVVPAGDTQYF; DNA: TGCAGCGTTGTACCGGCGGGAGACACGCAGTATTTT
J: TRBJ1-1; size: -; length: 14; D: -; V: TRBV5-1; CDR3: CASSRQPENTEAFF; DNA: TGCGCCAGCAGCCGGCAGCCGGAGAACACTGAAGCTTTCTTT
J: TRBJ2-3; size: -; length: 16; D: TRBD2; V: TRBV24-1; CDR3: CATSDPAGAATDTQYF; DNA: TGTGCCACCAGTGATCCAGCGGGAGCGGCCACAGATACGCAGTATTTT
J: TRBJ2-7; size: few; length: 14; D: -; V: TRBV5-1; CDR3: CASNPPGTSSEQYF; DNA: TGCGCCAGCAACCCCCCCGGAACGAGTTCCGAGCAGTACTTC
J: TRBJ2-7; size: once; length: 13; D: TRBD1; V: TRBV11-2; CDR3: CASSVTGAHEQYF; DNA: TGTGCCAGCAGCGTAACAGGGGCCCACGAGCAGTACTTC
J: TRBJ2-6; size: few; length: 18; D: TRBD1; V: TRBV6-5; CDR3: CASTDLGRGSSGANVLTF; DNA: TGTGCCAGCACCGACTTGGGCAGGGGGAGCTCTGGGGCCAACGTCCTGACTTTC
J: TRBJ1-1; size: few; length: 15; D: TRBD1; V: TRBV12-3/TRBV12-4; CDR3: CASSLDTGGRSEAFF; DNA: TGTGCCAGCAGTTTAGATACAGGGGGAAGATCTGAAGCTTTCTTT
J: TRBJ2-2; size: -; length: 16; D: -; V: TRBV12-3/TRBV12-4; CDR3: CASSLALPFPTGELFF; DNA: TGTGCCAGCAGTTTAGCGTTACCCTTCCCCACCGGGGAGCTGTTTTTT
J: TRBJ1-4; size: -; length: 15; D: -; V: TRBV28; CDR3: CASSVGLATNEKLFF; DNA: TGTGCCAGCTCAGTCGGACTTGCAACTAATGAAAAACTGTTTTTT